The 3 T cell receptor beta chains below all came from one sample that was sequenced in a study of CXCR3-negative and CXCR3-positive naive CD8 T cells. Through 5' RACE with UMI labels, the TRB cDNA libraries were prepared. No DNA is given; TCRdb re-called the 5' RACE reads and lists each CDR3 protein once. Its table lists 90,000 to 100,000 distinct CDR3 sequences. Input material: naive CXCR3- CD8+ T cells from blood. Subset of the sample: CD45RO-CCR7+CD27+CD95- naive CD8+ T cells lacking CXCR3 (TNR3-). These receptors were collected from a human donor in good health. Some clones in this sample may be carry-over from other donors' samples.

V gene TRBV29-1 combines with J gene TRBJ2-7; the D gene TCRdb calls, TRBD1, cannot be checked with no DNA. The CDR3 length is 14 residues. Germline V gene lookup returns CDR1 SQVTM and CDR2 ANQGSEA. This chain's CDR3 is CSARQVDLPYEQYF.

The CDR3 is CASSAGDHTGELFF. The chain combines TRBV5-1 with TRBJ2-2; the TRBD1 assignment by TCRdb is unverifiable without DNA. The CDR3 runs 14 residues. Germline V CDR1 and CDR2: SGHRS, YFSETQ.

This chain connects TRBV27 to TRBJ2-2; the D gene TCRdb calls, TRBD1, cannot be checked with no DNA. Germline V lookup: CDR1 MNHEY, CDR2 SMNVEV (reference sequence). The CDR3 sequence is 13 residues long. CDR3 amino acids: CASSFQGTGELFF.